One and the same sample provided the 17 T cell receptor beta chains below, sequenced in a study of cytotoxic CD8 clonotypes in ibrutinib-treated CLL. Sequencing was performed with immunoSEQ multiplex PCR; in TCRdb, only in-frame clones are kept and a portion is missing. In the table there are under 300,000 clones, roughly 70% of which are singletons. Specimen: PBMCs, collected after 24 months of ibrutinib treatment. The receptor source for this set is a human donor with chronic lymphocytic leukemia.

Regarding this clone: Different DNA sequences within this sample yield the same CDR3. This rearrangement joins TRBV29-1 to TRBJ1-1; no reliable D call. The CDR3 totals 12 residues. V lost 2 bases to trimming and J lost 0 bases, with 4 bases between them. The V gene's germline CDR1 is SQVTM and CDR2 ANQGSEA. The CDR3 coding sequence is TGCAGCGTTGAAAGGATGAACACTGAAGCTTTCTTT. Translating it yields CSVERMNTEAFF.

The CDR3 here is CASSLSPSGPYEQYF. CDR3 DNA sequence: TGTGCCAGCAGTCTGTCTCCGTCTGGCCCCTACGAGCAGTACTTC. The rearrangement links TRBV28 to TRBJ2-7; no clear D. The CDR3 loop spans 15 amino acids. The germline V gene has CDR1 MDHEN and CDR2 SYDVKM. The ends were cut back, 5 bases at V and 2 bases at J, with 16 bases in the middle.

The sample holds one count of this clone. The DNA for the CDR3 is TGTGCCAGCAGTTACGCCAGGGGAGGCCACGAGCAGTACTTC. It is translated as CASSYARGGHEQYF. The chain couples TRBV6-6 to TRBJ2-7; either TRBD1 or TRBD2 may fit D (6 bases each). Germline CDR1 is MNHNY and CDR2 is SVGAGI (reference sequence). The CDR3 is made up of 14 amino acids. V was shortened by 2 bases and J by 5 bases, with 13 bases between the two germline ends.

This clone was counted between two and nine times. The gene calls are TRBV6-5 and TRBJ1-1; D not resolved. Germline CDR1 MNHEY, CDR2 SVGAGI. The CDR3 covers 12 residues. Trimming took off 6 bases at V and 1 base at J, with 6 bases between the two ends. As DNA, the CDR3 is TGTGCCAGCAGCAACTGGAACACTGAAGCTTTCTTT. It specifies CASSNWNTEAFF.

V and J are TRBV5-1 and TRBJ1-1; TRBD1 might be the D (5 bases). This CDR3 has 15 residues. Trimming took off 4 bases at V and 5 bases at J, with 18 bases between the two ends. The germline V gene has CDR1 SGHRS and CDR2 YFSETQ. The CDR3 region is CASSLAGGLPTEAFF. The CDR3 region has the DNA TGCGCCAGCAGCCTTGCGGGGGGGTTACCGACTGAAGCTTTCTTT.

This sequence joins TRBV7-6 and TRBJ2-1; D gene ambiguous. CDR3 length: 13 residues. The V end lost 1 base, the J end lost 7 bases, and 8 bases lay between the germline ends. Germline V gene lookup returns CDR1 SGHVS and CDR2 FNYEAQ. The CDR3 coding sequence is TGTGCCAGCAGCTTAGACTACGGTAATGAGCAGTTCTTC. This sequence encodes CASSLDYGNEQFF.

This sequence joins TRBV7-6 and TRBJ2-1; 14 positions agree with TRBD2. The germline CDR1 and CDR2 sequences are SGHVS and FNYEAQ. The CDR3 has 16 amino acids. Trimming took 3 bases from V and 7 from J; bases not matched to a gene: 5. As DNA, the CDR3 is TGTGCCAGCAGCTTGGGGACTAGCGGGAGTAGTAATGAGCAGTTCTTC. Translating gives CASSLGTSGSSNEQFF.

This clone was detected only a few times. This chain links TRBV11-1 with TRBJ2-7, with 12 bases aligning to TRBD1. Germline assignment: CDR1 SGHAT and CDR2 FQDESV (reference sequence). After removal of 4 bases from V and 12 bases from J, the junction contained 10 bases not matched to a gene. The CDR3 covers 14 residues. Here the CDR3 DNA reads TGTGCCAGCAGCTACCGGGACAGGGGGCCAGAACTGTACTTC. Translated: CASSYRDRGPELYF.

This clone showed up just once. The V call is TRBV9, the J call TRBJ2-7; 8 bases fit TRBD1. The CDR3 spans 15 residues. Trimming removed 3 bases from V and 7 bases from J; junction bases left unmatched: 12. From germline, CDR1 is SGDLS and CDR2 YYNGEE. CDR3 nucleotides: TGTGCCAGCAGCGGGTTGGACAGGGCCTTGGGGGAGCAGTACTTC. The encoded protein is CASSGLDRALGEQYF.

The rearrangement links TRBV29-1 to TRBJ2-7; 10 bases map to TRBD1. The V and J ends lost 8 bases and 3 bases, in that order; junction bases with no gene match: 4. The CDR3 has 12 residues. Germline-derived CDR1 and CDR2 are SQVTM and ANQGSEA. The CDR3 bases are TGCAGCACTCGGACAGGGGGCTACGAGCAGTACTTC. This sequence encodes CSTRTGGYEQYF.

The chain couples TRBV5-1 to TRBJ2-7, with 9 bases matching TRBD2. After removal of 4 bases from V and 2 bases from J, the junction contained 4 bases not matched to a gene. The length of the CDR3 is 14 residues. In germline, CDR1 is SGHRS, CDR2 YFSETQ. CDR3 protein: CASSQTSGTYEQYF. The CDR3 nucleotides read TGCGCCAGCAGCCAGACTAGCGGAACCTACGAGCAGTACTTC.

V usage is TRBV27 and J usage is TRBJ1-2; 9 positions match TRBD1. J was trimmed by 7 bases and V by 1 base; bases with no gene match: 7. CDR1 and CDR2 (germline): MNHEY, SMNVEV (reference sequence). CDR3 size: 15 residues. CDR3: CASSLWGTGRAGYTF. The CDR3 DNA reads TGTGCCAGCAGTTTATGGGGGACAGGGAGGGCTGGCTACACCTTC.

This clone was recorded once. The V and J genes are TRBV18 and TRBJ1-4, with TRBD1 identical over 7 bases. The CDR3 has 15 amino acids. V lost 6 bases and J lost 4; bases outside the gene matches: 8. Germline CDR1 KGHSH, CDR2 LQKENI. CDR3 sequence (DNA): TGTGCCAGCTCGCCTCCGGGACAGAGTAATGAAAAACTGTTTTTT. Translating gives CASSPPGQSNEKLFF.

This CDR3 reads CASSLGTGGIKTQYF. In DNA, the CDR3 is TGTGCCAGCAGCTTAGGGACAGGGGGCATAAAGACCCAGTACTTC. The chain links TRBV7-2 to TRBJ2-5; 11 bases align to TRBD1. From germline, CDR1 is SGHTA and CDR2 FQGNSA. The CDR3 loop spans 15 amino acids. Trimming cost V 1 base and J 6 bases; bases outside gene matches: 4.

The table lists this clone with a count of one. The CDR3 sequence is CATVRALDGQPQHF. CDR3 in DNA: TGTGCCACCGTCAGGGCCCTCGATGGACAGCCCCAGCATTTT. The chain carries TRBV28 and TRBJ1-5, with D maybe TRBD1 (5 bases). The CDR3 loop spans 14 amino acids. The germline V gene has CDR1 MDHEN and CDR2 SYDVKM. Trimming left V 10 bases short and J 7 bases short, with 20 bases between.

The V call is TRBV5-1, the J call TRBJ2-5, with 8 bases that match TRBD1. V dropped 7 bases and J dropped 6; count of bases not matched to a gene: 8. The CDR3 is 13 residues long. The germline CDR1 and CDR2 sequences are SGHRS and YFSETQ. The CDR3 DNA reads as TGCGCCAGCTCCACCCAGGGGGCACAGACCCAGTACTTC. As protein: CASSTQGAQTQYF.

V is TRBV27 and J is TRBJ2-7, with 7 bases fitting TRBD1. The CDR3 consists of 15 residues. Per the germline V gene, CDR1 is MNHEY and CDR2 is SMNVEV (reference sequence). V gave up 4 bases and J gave up 3 bases; unmatched junction bases: 9. CDR3 DNA: TGTGCCAGCAGTTCCCGACAGGGTTTCGGCTACGAGCAGTACTTC. This encodes CASSSRQGFGYEQYF.